What follows are 27 T cell receptor beta chains derived from one specimen sequenced in a study of blood T cell repertoires in COVID-19. Profiled with immunoSEQ multiplex PCR; TCRdb holds only in-frame clones, not every one. The data contain roughly 150,000 clones, roughly 80% of them singletons. The specimen was peripheral blood. These receptors came from a man aged 55 to 70 with acute or convalescent COVID-19.

This chain joins TRBV5-1 and TRBJ1-2; D remains unclear. The CDR3 is 16 amino acids. V shed 4 bases and J shed 0 bases, with 16 bases lying between them. CDR1 is SGHRS and CDR2 is YFSETQ in the germline V gene. CDR3 in amino acids: CASSLQPASPNYGYTF. CDR3 in DNA: TGCGCCAGCAGCCTCCAGCCAGCGTCGCCTAACTATGGCTACACCTTC.

The V gene is TRBV19, the J gene TRBJ2-3, with 7 bases lining up with TRBD1. J was trimmed by 6 bases and V by 3 bases; bases with no gene match: 9. The CDR3 is made up of 15 amino acids. Germline assignment: CDR1 LNHDA and CDR2 SQIVND (reference sequence). CDR3 protein: CASSMTGWRRDTQYF. The CDR3 bases are TGTGCCAGTAGTATGACAGGGTGGCGAAGGGATACGCAGTATTTT.

J is TRBJ2-7 and V is TRBV9; 10 bases line up with TRBD2. CDR1 SGDLS and CDR2 YYNGEE come from the germline V gene. Trimming removed 1 base from V and 6 bases from J; junction bases left unmatched: 10. CDR3 length equals 16 residues. DNA of the CDR3: TGTGCCAGCAGCGTACGGGCTAGCGGGAGTGAGAGCGAGCAGTACTTC. Protein: CASSVRASGSESEQYF. Using reference TRBV9 and TRBJ2-7 for the parts outside the CDR3, the full variable domain is DSGVTQTPKHLITATGQRVTLRCSPRSGDLSVYWYQQSLDQGLQFLIQYYNGEERAKGNILERFSAQQFPDLHSELNLSSLELGDSALYFCASSVRASGSESEQYFGPGTRLTVT.

V and J are TRBV7-9 and TRBJ2-3, with 8 bases matching TRBD2. From germline, CDR1 is SEHNR and CDR2 FQNEAQ (reference sequence). With V trimmed by 2 bases and J by 5 bases, 3 bases remained unmatched. The CDR3 length is 14 residues. CDR3 residues: CASSLKAGEDTQYF. CDR3 nucleotides: TGTGCCAGCAGCTTAAAAGCGGGAGAAGATACGCAGTATTTT.

This clone was observed a handful of times. This chain connects TRBV28 to TRBJ1-5; D is possibly TRBD1 (5 bases). Germline assignment: CDR1 MDHEN and CDR2 SYDVKM. Trimming stripped 1 base from V and 3 bases from J, with 25 bases between. This CDR3 region has 20 residues. The CDR3 loop is CASSLSAIHQGSENNQPQHF. The CDR3 nucleotides are TGTGCCAGCAGTTTATCTGCAATCCATCAGGGAAGTGAGAACAATCAGCCCCAGCATTTT.

The chain carries TRBV2 and TRBJ2-2, with 11 nucleotides matching TRBD2. The V gene's germline CDR1 is SNHLY and CDR2 FYNNEI. This CDR3 has 15 residues. V dropped 3 bases and J dropped 7; count of bases not matched to a gene: 4. In DNA form, the CDR3 reads TGTGCCAGCAGTGATGCGGGGACTAGCGGCGGGGAGCTGTTTTTT. Protein product: CASSDAGTSGGELFF.

The V and J genes are TRBV4-3 and TRBJ2-3, with D perhaps TRBD2 (8 bases). This CDR3 comprises 18 residues. The germline CDR1 and CDR2 sequences are LGHNA and YSLEER. The V gene lost 4 bases and the J gene lost 4 bases, with 24 bases spanning the gap. The CDR3 loop reads CASSPRRGRGAAADTQYF. The CDR3 bases are TGCGCCAGCAGCCCTAGAAGGGGGCGGGGGGCTGCGGCAGATACGCAGTATTTT.

This chain joins TRBV18 and TRBJ2-1; 8 bases are shared with TRBD1. From germline, CDR1 is KGHSH and CDR2 LQKENI. The CDR3 loop spans 15 amino acids. Trimming at V came to 1 base and at J to 8 bases, leaving 7 bases not matched to a gene. CDR3 loop: CASSPRAVRGHEQFF. The CDR3 DNA follows: TGTGCCAGCTCACCACGTGCCGTCAGGGGGCATGAGCAGTTCTTC.

The gene calls are TRBV7-9 and TRBJ2-5; a possible D gene is TRBD2 (7 bases). Looked up from germline, CDR1 is SEHNR and CDR2 is FQNEAQ (reference sequence). Trimming stripped 4 bases from V and 2 bases from J, with 14 bases between. This CDR3 is 15 amino acids long. As DNA, the CDR3 is TGTGCCAGCAGCTCCAACGGGGGGCCACAAGAGACCCAGTACTTC. This gives the protein CASSSNGGPQETQYF.

The chain is built from TRBV5-1 and TRBJ2-2; TRBD2 aligns across 7 bases. Trimming took 3 bases from V and 4 from J; bases not matched to a gene: 9. Germline V gives CDR1 SGHRS, CDR2 YFSETQ. The CDR3 has 16 residues. Written as DNA, the CDR3 is TGCGCCAGCAGCTCCCTTGGGGGGGATGTCACCGGGGAGCTGTTTTTT. Amino acids: CASSSLGGDVTGELFF. Full variable domain (outside the CDR3, taken from reference TRBV5-1 and TRBJ2-2): KAGVTQTPRYLIKTRGQQVTLSCSPISGHRSVSWYQQTPGQGLQFLFEYFSETQRNKGNFPGRFSGRQFSNSRSEMNVSTLELGDSALYLCASSSLGGDVTGELFFGEGSRLTVL.

The gene calls are TRBV4-3 and TRBJ2-2, with 8 bases that match TRBD1. The CDR3 runs 20 residues. The germline V gene has CDR1 LGHNA and CDR2 YSLEER. V lost 4 bases and J lost 1; bases outside the gene matches: 17. CDR3 coding DNA: TGCGCCAGCAGCCCCTTTACCGGGACAGGTGACTACCTGAACACCGGGGAGCTGTTTTTT. Its translation: CASSPFTGTGDYLNTGELFF.

The chain employs TRBV6-1 and TRBJ1-5; a weak D match, TRBD1 (5 bases). Between the trimmed V and J ends, which lost 2 bases and 3 bases, there was a span of 8 bases. Per germline, CDR1 MNHNS and CDR2 SASEGT. The CDR3 is 14 amino acids. Here the CDR3 DNA reads TGTGCCAGCAGTGAATCAGGGTACAATCAGCCCCAGCATTTT. Its protein is CASSESGYNQPQHF.

The V and J genes are TRBV7-6 and TRBJ2-5; 8 nucleotides match TRBD2. The CDR3 has 19 residues. With V trimmed by 5 bases and J by 10 bases, 27 bases remained unmatched. The germline gives CDR1 SGHVS, CDR2 FNYEAQ. The CDR3 loop is CASSNASPQTSAPAVLQYF. Here the CDR3 DNA reads TGTGCCAGCAGCAACGCCTCCCCACAGACTAGCGCCCCGGCGGTGCTCCAGTACTTC.

This clone was picked up a small number of times. Other DNA sequences in this sample translate to the same CDR3. This sequence joins TRBV3-1 (or the pseudogene TRBV3-2) and TRBJ2-6, with TRBD1 identical over 7 bases. This CDR3 is 16 amino acids long. Germline-derived CDR1 and CDR2 are LGHDT and YNNKEL (reference sequence). The V segment lost 4 bases and the J segment 1 base; nucleotides outside the gene matches: 4. In DNA, the CDR3 is TGTGCCAGCAGCCGCACGACAGGGTCTGGGGCCAACGTCCTGACTTTC. Translating gives CASSRTTGSGANVLTF.

This clone was counted a few times. The chain recombines TRBV6-4 with TRBJ2-3, with TRBD2 as a possible D gene (7 bases). The CDR3 sequence is 15 residues long. With 6 bases removed from V and 4 bases from J, the gap between germline ends came to 17 bases. Germline CDR1 and CDR2: MRHNA and SNTAGT. CDR3 residues: CASSPSGEGADTQYF. The CDR3 bases are TGTGCCAGCAGCCCTAGTGGGGAGGGGGCAGATACGCAGTATTTT.

This clone was counted many times. CDR3 nucleotides: TGCGCCAGCAGCCAAGTTCCCAATCGGGGAGCCTATGGCTACACCTTC. Its protein is CASSQVPNRGAYGYTF. The chain links TRBV4-1 to TRBJ1-2, with D hard to call. V was pared by 1 base and J by 4 bases, with 16 bases between. The CDR3 spans 16 residues. The germline V gene has CDR1 MGHRA and CDR2 YSYEKL.

The chain carries TRBV14 and TRBJ1-1; TRBD1 might be the D (5 bases). With 2 bases removed from V and 10 bases from J, the gap between germline ends came to 14 bases. Germline CDR1 and CDR2: SGHDN and FVKESK. The CDR3 is made up of 13 amino acids. The CDR3 loop is CASSQTQGLPAFF. The CDR3 coding sequence is TGTGCCAGCAGCCAAACGCAGGGCCTTCCAGCTTTCTTT.

The chain recombines TRBV14 with TRBJ2-1; 10 positions match TRBD1. Germline assignment: CDR1 SGHDN and CDR2 FVKESK. V was pared by 3 bases and J by 4 bases, with 6 bases of the junction left unmatched. This CDR3 has 16 residues. In DNA, the CDR3 is TGTGCCAGCAGCCAGTCCGGGACAGGGGAATACAATGAGCAGTTCTTC. It encodes CASSQSGTGEYNEQFF.

V and J are TRBV9 and TRBJ2-7; D may be TRBD2 (5 bases). With 1 base removed from V and 6 bases from J, the gap between germline ends came to 14 bases. Germline CDR1 SGDLS, CDR2 YYNGEE. This CDR3 contains 14 residues. CDR3 bases: TGTGCCAGCAGCGTATTCGGGGAAGCAAGCGAGCAGTACTTC. Translating it yields CASSVFGEASEQYF.

The rearrangement joins TRBV6-2 or TRBV6-3 to TRBJ1-5; possibly TRBD1 for D (5 bases). The CDR3 has 14 amino acids. The V and J ends lost 0 bases and 6 bases respectively, with 9 bases between them. The germline V gene has CDR1 MNHEY and CDR2 SVGEGT. As DNA, the CDR3 is TGTGCCAGCAGTTACTCCCAGGGCGGTCAGCCCCAGCATTTT. Translation gives CASSYSQGGQPQHF.

This clone was seen a few times. The V gene is TRBV27, the J gene TRBJ1-2, with 7 bases identical to TRBD1. The CDR3 runs 13 residues. Trimming took 5 bases from V and 6 from J; bases not matched to a gene: 6. Germline V gene lookup returns CDR1 MNHEY and CDR2 SMNVEV (reference sequence). As DNA, the CDR3 is TGTGCCAGCAGTCGACAGGGCGGGGATGGCTACACCTTC. As protein: CASSRQGGDGYTF.

The chain employs TRBV29-1 and TRBJ2-7, with 8 positions matching TRBD1. Unmatched junction bases numbered 6, after V lost 1 base and J lost 4 bases. The length of the CDR3 is 14 residues. CDR1 and CDR2 (germline): SQVTM, ANQGSEA. The CDR3 spells CSVEGQGNGYEQYF. CDR3 nucleotide sequence: TGCAGCGTTGAAGGACAGGGGAACGGTTACGAGCAGTACTTC.

V usage is TRBV9 and J usage is TRBJ2-1; tentatively, D is TRBD2 (5 bases). The ends were cut back, 2 bases at V and 3 bases at J, with 15 bases in the middle. Germline assignment: CDR1 SGDLS and CDR2 YYNGEE. This CDR3 is built from 16 residues. The CDR3 DNA reads TGTGCCAGCAGCGTTACTCGTGGGAGAGGCTACAATGAGCAGTTCTTC. It codes for CASSVTRGRGYNEQFF.

This chain joins TRBV5-1 and TRBJ1-1, with a possible D match to TRBD1 (6 bases). Looked up from germline, CDR1 is SGHRS and CDR2 is YFSETQ. There are 16 residues in the CDR3. With 7 bases removed from V and 6 bases from J, the gap between germline ends came to 25 bases. CDR3 in DNA: TGCGCCAGCGGTAGAACCGGGGGGGCTGGGGACCCTGAAGCTTTCTTT. This sequence encodes CASGRTGGAGDPEAFF.

This rearrangement joins TRBV6-5 to TRBJ1-2; no firm D call. This CDR3 spans 14 amino acids. Trimming removed 8 bases from V and 0 bases from J, with 13 bases in between. Germline assignment: CDR1 MNHEY and CDR2 SVGAGI. In DNA form, the CDR3 reads TGTGCCAGCCGTACACGTTTAACTAACTATGGCTACACCTTC. This translates into CASRTRLTNYGYTF.

The chain is built from TRBV6-1 and TRBJ2-7; 8 bases are shared with TRBD1. The CDR3 totals 16 residues. V shed 0 bases, J shed 5 bases, and the junction held 9 bases outside the gene matches. Germline CDR1 and CDR2: MNHNS and SASEGT. The CDR3 region has the DNA TGTGCCAGCAGTGAAGCCGGAGGACAGGGTAGGAACGAGCAGTACTTC. It encodes CASSEAGGQGRNEQYF.

The CDR3 DNA reads TGTGCCAGTTGGAGACAGGGGACTGAAGCTTTCTTT. It specifies CASWRQGTEAFF. V usage is TRBV2 and J usage is TRBJ1-1; 8 nucleotides agree with TRBD1. This CDR3 region has 12 residues. V dropped 9 bases and J dropped 5; count of bases not matched to a gene: 5. Germline values: CDR1 SNHLY, CDR2 FYNNEI.